Presented here are 23 T cell receptor beta chains from one specimen sequenced in a study of blood T cell repertoires in COVID-19. The repertoire was sequenced with immunoSEQ multiplex PCR; TCRdb's copy has only in-frame clones and lacks some. The table records 50,000 to 65,000 clones, 85% of them present only once. The specimen was peripheral blood. These receptors were collected from a human donor in a cohort sampled during active COVID-19.

In its sample, this clone was seen once. The V call is TRBV2, the J call TRBJ1-4; 8 bases fit TRBD1. The germline V gene encodes CDR1 SNHLY and CDR2 FYNNEI. V was clipped by 7 bases and J by 15 bases; unmatched bases: 7. The CDR3 has 11 amino acids. The CDR3 loop is CASTYRGWVFF. The CDR3 DNA reads TGTGCCAGCACCTACAGGGGGTGGGTGTTTTTT.

The rearrangement joins TRBV28 to TRBJ2-1, with 10 bases that match TRBD1. The CDR3 runs to 14 residues. From germline, CDR1 is MDHEN and CDR2 SYDVKM. V was clipped by 4 bases and J by 8 bases; unmatched bases: 5. The CDR3 loop is CASSSFGQGDEQFF. The CDR3, as DNA: TGTGCCAGCAGTTCCTTCGGACAGGGGGATGAGCAGTTCTTC.

This clone was found a few times. This chain uses TRBV28 with TRBJ1-5; possible D gene TRBD1, 6 bases. In germline, CDR1 is MDHEN, CDR2 SYDVKM. There are 14 residues in the CDR3. V was clipped by 5 bases and J by 2 bases, with 10 bases between them. In DNA form, the CDR3 reads TGTGCCAGCAGTCTGGACAGTCGCAATCAGCCCCAGCATTTT. Its protein is CASSLDSRNQPQHF. Together with reference TRBV28 and TRBJ1-5, the CDR3 gives the full variable domain: DVKVTQSSRYLVKRTGEKVFLECVQDMDHENMFWYRQDPGLGLRLIYFSYDVKMKEKGDIPEGYSVSREKKERFSLILESASTNQTSMYLCASSLDSRNQPQHFGDGTRLSIL.

This clone is a singleton in its sample. CDR3 residues: CASSLQRGDTSTDTQYF. CDR3 bases: TGCGCCAGCAGCTTACAGCGGGGGGACACTAGCACAGATACGCAGTATTTT. The V and J genes are TRBV5-1 and TRBJ2-3, with TRBD2 matching over 9 bases. With 2 bases clipped from V and 0 bases from J, the junction kept 7 bases outside the gene matches. This CDR3 has 17 residues. Germline CDR1 is SGHRS and CDR2 is YFSETQ.

The CDR3 loop reads CASSGGLGDEKLFF. In DNA form, the CDR3 reads TGTGCCTCCAGCGGGGGGCTCGGTGATGAAAAACTGTTTTTT. This chain connects TRBV9 to TRBJ1-4; TRBD1 might be the D (6 bases). Trimming shortened V by 10 bases and J by 6 bases, and 19 bases separated the two germline ends. The germline V gene has CDR1 SGDLS and CDR2 YYNGEE. The CDR3 extends over 14 amino acids.

The table lists this clone with a few counts. The gene calls are TRBV2 and TRBJ2-1, with 8 bases that match TRBD2. The germline V gene encodes CDR1 SNHLY and CDR2 FYNNEI. J lost 8 bases, V lost 11 bases, and 5 bases had no gene match. The CDR3 has 11 residues. In DNA, the CDR3 is TGTGCCGGGGGACTAGACCATGAGCAGTTCTTC. It yields the protein CAGGLDHEQFF.

The rearrangement uses TRBV9 and TRBJ2-5, with 8 positions matching TRBD1. Looked up from germline, CDR1 is SGDLS and CDR2 is YYNGEE. CDR3 length equals 15 residues. V shed 4 bases, J shed 10 bases, and the junction held 15 bases outside the gene matches. The CDR3 DNA reads TGTGCCAGCAGCCCAACGACAGGGGCGGGTCGGGACCAGTACTTC. The encoded protein is CASSPTTGAGRDQYF. The entire variable domain, with the rest obtained from reference TRBV9 and TRBJ2-5, is as follows: DSGVTQTPKHLITATGQRVTLRCSPRSGDLSVYWYQQSLDQGLQFLIQYYNGEERAKGNILERFSAQQFPDLHSELNLSSLELGDSALYFCASSPTTGAGRDQYFGPGTRLLVL.

The chain couples TRBV29-1 to TRBJ2-1, with a weak D call TRBD2 (6 bases). This CDR3 comprises 12 residues. Germline CDR1 is SQVTM and CDR2 is ANQGSEA. Between the trimmed V and J ends, which lost 4 bases and 7 bases, there was a span of 11 bases. CDR3: CSVVSGANEQFF. In DNA, the CDR3 is TGCAGCGTTGTGTCGGGAGCGAATGAGCAGTTCTTC.

V gene TRBV29-1 combines with J gene TRBJ1-6; the D gene is possibly TRBD1 (6 bases). CDR1 SQVTM and CDR2 ANQGSEA come from the germline V gene. The CDR3 extends over 13 amino acids. Trimming left V 5 bases short and J 7 bases short, with 12 bases between. CDR3 region: CSVQQGSNSPLHF. The CDR3 nucleotides read TGCAGCGTTCAACAGGGAAGCAATTCACCCCTCCACTTT.

The V and J genes are TRBV2 and TRBJ1-4, with D unclear. CDR3 length equals 13 residues. The germline CDR1 and CDR2 sequences are SNHLY and FYNNEI. With 2 bases removed from V and 4 bases from J, the gap between germline ends came to 5 bases. The CDR3 DNA reads as TGTGCCAGCAGTGAACAGTATAATGAAAAACTGTTTTTT. Translation gives CASSEQYNEKLFF.

This clone has only one observation. The chain is built from TRBV5-1 and TRBJ1-1, with D unclear. The V gene lost 1 base and the J gene lost 1 base, with 17 bases spanning the gap. Germline CDR1 reads SGHRS; CDR2 reads YFSETQ. The CDR3 spans 17 residues. CDR3 in amino acids: CASSLLSSSSRNTEAFF. The CDR3 nucleotides are TGCGCCAGCAGCTTGTTGTCCTCCTCCTCGAGGAACACTGAAGCTTTCTTT. Full variable domain (remainder filled in from reference TRBV5-1 and TRBJ1-1): KAGVTQTPRYLIKTRGQQVTLSCSPISGHRSVSWYQQTPGQGLQFLFEYFSETQRNKGNFPGRFSGRQFSNSRSEMNVSTLELGDSALYLCASSLLSSSSRNTEAFFGQGTRLTVV.

The chain uses TRBV6-1 and TRBJ1-6; tentative D call: TRBD1 (6 bases). Germline lookup yields CDR1 MNHNS and CDR2 SASEGT. This CDR3 is 17 amino acids long. V gave up 6 bases and J gave up 5 bases, with 20 bases separating them. The CDR3 loop reads CASRETQNGGDNSPLHF. DNA of the CDR3: TGTGCCAGCAGGGAAACCCAGAATGGGGGCGATAATTCACCCCTCCACTTT.

This clone was found once. The V gene is TRBV14, the J gene TRBJ2-3; D not certain. From germline, CDR1 is SGHDN and CDR2 FVKESK. Trimming shortened V by 4 bases and J by 5 bases, and 7 bases separated the two germline ends. The CDR3 runs 12 residues. CDR3 region: CASSPSGDTQYF. The CDR3 DNA follows: TGTGCCAGCAGCCCCTCGGGAGATACGCAGTATTTT.

The chain is built from TRBV2 and TRBJ2-1, with 10 bases that match TRBD2. Germline V gives CDR1 SNHLY, CDR2 FYNNEI. V trimming: 5 bases; J trimming: 4 bases; junction bases outside the gene matches: 5. The CDR3 has 15 amino acids. As DNA, the CDR3 is TGTGCCAGCAGTTCTACTAGCGGGGATTACAATGAGCAGTTCTTC. Protein: CASSSTSGDYNEQFF.

The rearrangement uses TRBV3-1 (or the pseudogene TRBV3-2) and TRBJ2-7; a possible D gene is TRBD1 (6 bases). The CDR3 totals 14 residues. V was cut by 1 base and J by 4 bases, with 11 bases left in between. The V gene's germline CDR1 is LGHDT and CDR2 YNNKEL (reference sequence). The CDR3, as DNA: TGTGCCAGCAGCCAAGGGACAGTTATTTACGAGCAGTACTTC. Translation: CASSQGTVIYEQYF.

The chain carries TRBV5-1 and TRBJ2-1; no firm D call. The CDR3 runs 15 residues. V was shortened by 0 bases and J by 2 bases, with 9 bases between the two germline ends. The V gene's germline CDR1 is SGHRS and CDR2 YFSETQ. Here the CDR3 reads CASSLDWSTYNEQFF. The CDR3 DNA follows: TGCGCCAGCAGCTTGGACTGGTCCACCTACAATGAGCAGTTCTTC.

The chain joins TRBV6-5 to TRBJ1-1; TRBD1 matches at 8 bases. Germline CDR1 reads MNHEY; CDR2 reads SVGAGI. V lost 6 bases to trimming and J lost 10 bases; unmatched junction nucleotides: 13. The CDR3 has 14 residues. CDR3 loop: CASRYQGATRVAFF. In DNA, the CDR3 is TGTGCCAGCAGATATCAGGGGGCTACGCGGGTAGCTTTCTTT.

J is TRBJ2-1 and V is TRBV28; 8 bases match TRBD2. The V gene's germline CDR1 is MDHEN and CDR2 SYDVKM. The J segment lost 8 bases and the V segment lost 3 bases, leaving 9 bases of the junction unmatched. The CDR3 sequence is 15 residues long. CDR3 sequence: CASSFVFGGAHEQFF. The CDR3 region has the DNA TGTGCCAGCAGTTTCGTCTTCGGGGGGGCCCATGAGCAGTTCTTC. The whole variable domain, filled in from reference TRBV28 and TRBJ2-1, reads DVKVTQSSRYLVKRTGEKVFLECVQDMDHENMFWYRQDPGLGLRLIYFSYDVKMKEKGDIPEGYSVSREKKERFSLILESASTNQTSMYLCASSFVFGGAHEQFFGPGTRLTVL.

The rearrangement joins TRBV27 to TRBJ1-5; D not resolved. This CDR3 has 13 amino acids. The V gene's germline CDR1 is MNHEY and CDR2 SMNVEV (reference sequence). Trimming pared 6 bases from V and 1 base from J, leaving 7 bases between. In nucleotides, the CDR3 is TGTGCCAGCAGGGGCATAAGCAATCAGCCCCAGCATTTT. It yields the protein CASRGISNQPQHF.

This sequence joins TRBV10-3 and TRBJ2-7; 9 bases agree with TRBD1. Germline CDR1 and CDR2: ENHRY and SYGVKD. V lost 0 bases and J lost 4; bases outside the gene matches: 1. This CDR3 is built from 14 residues. The CDR3 region is CAISESTGGYEQYF. The DNA for the CDR3 is TGTGCCATCAGTGAGTCGACAGGGGGGTACGAGCAGTACTTC.

V is TRBV7-6 and J is TRBJ2-2; the match to TRBD1 covers 12 bases. Germline V gene lookup returns CDR1 SGHVS and CDR2 FNYEAQ. This CDR3 comprises 19 residues. V shed 2 bases, J shed 4 bases, and the junction held 11 bases outside the gene matches. The CDR3 loop is CASSLMGQGADRATGELFF. The CDR3 DNA follows: TGTGCCAGCAGCTTAATGGGACAGGGGGCCGATCGCGCCACCGGGGAGCTGTTTTTT.

The J gene is TRBJ1-5, the V gene TRBV24-1, with 10 positions matching TRBD1. The CDR3 consists of 15 residues. The V and J ends lost 4 bases and 6 bases, in that order; junction bases with no gene match: 5. CDR1 is KGHDR, CDR2 SFDVKD, per germline. The CDR3 region has the DNA TGTGCCACCAGTGACACGGGACAGGGGTTTCAGCCCCAGCATTTT. This translates into CATSDTGQGFQPQHF.

V and J are TRBV5-5 and TRBJ1-4; 7 bases map to TRBD1. With V trimmed by 0 bases and J by 6 bases, 8 bases remained unmatched. Looked up from germline, CDR1 is SGHKS and CDR2 is YYEKEE (reference sequence). This CDR3 has 16 residues. This chain's CDR3 is CASSLGWGTADEKLFF. The CDR3 DNA sequence: TGTGCCAGCAGCTTGGGGTGGGGGACAGCTGATGAAAAACTGTTTTTT.